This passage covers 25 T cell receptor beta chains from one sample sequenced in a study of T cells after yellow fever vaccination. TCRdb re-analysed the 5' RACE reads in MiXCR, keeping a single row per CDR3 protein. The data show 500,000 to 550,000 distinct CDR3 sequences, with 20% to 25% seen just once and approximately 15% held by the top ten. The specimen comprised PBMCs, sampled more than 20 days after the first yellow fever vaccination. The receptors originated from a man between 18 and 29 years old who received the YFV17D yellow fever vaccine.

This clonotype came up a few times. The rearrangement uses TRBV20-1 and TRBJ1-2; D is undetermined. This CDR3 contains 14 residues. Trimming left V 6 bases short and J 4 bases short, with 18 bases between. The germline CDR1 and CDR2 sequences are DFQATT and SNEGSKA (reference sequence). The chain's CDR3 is CSAVAGPLVYGYTF. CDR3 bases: TGCAGTGCCGTGGCTGGGCCCCTTGTCTATGGCTACACCTTC.

Here the CDR3 DNA reads TGCAGTGCTAGAGTTGGAGGGGGATTCAATCAGCCCCAGCATTTT. Protein: CSARVGGGFNQPQHF. The chain is built from TRBV20-1 and TRBJ1-5; maybe TRBD1 (6 bases). The CDR3 runs to 15 residues. Per germline, CDR1 DFQATT and CDR2 SNEGSKA (reference sequence). Deletions cut 1 base from V and 3 bases from J, with 13 bases between.

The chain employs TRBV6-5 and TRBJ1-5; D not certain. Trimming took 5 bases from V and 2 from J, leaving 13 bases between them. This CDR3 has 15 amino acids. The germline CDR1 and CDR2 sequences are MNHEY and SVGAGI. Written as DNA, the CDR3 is TGTGCCAGCAGTAAATGGAGTAGTGGCAATCAGCCCCAGCATTTT. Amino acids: CASSKWSSGNQPQHF.

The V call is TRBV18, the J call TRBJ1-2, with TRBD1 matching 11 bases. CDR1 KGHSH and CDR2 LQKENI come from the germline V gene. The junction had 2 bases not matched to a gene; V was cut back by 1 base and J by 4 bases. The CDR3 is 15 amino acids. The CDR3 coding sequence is TGTGCCAGCTCACCACGGACAGGGGGCCGCTATGGCTACACCTTC. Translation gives CASSPRTGGRYGYTF.

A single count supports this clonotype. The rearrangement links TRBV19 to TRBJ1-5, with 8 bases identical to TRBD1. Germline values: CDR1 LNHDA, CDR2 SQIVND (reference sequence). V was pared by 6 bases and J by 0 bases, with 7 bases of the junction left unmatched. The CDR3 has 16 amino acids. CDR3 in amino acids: CASSLTGELSNQPQHF. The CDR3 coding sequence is TGTGCCAGTAGCCTGACAGGGGAGCTTAGCAATCAGCCCCAGCATTTT.

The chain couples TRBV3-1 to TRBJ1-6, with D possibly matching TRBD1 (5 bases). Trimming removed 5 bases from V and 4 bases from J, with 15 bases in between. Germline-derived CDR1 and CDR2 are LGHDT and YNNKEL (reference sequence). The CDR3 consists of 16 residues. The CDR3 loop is CASSYRKGSYNSPLHF. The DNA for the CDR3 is TGTGCCAGCAGCTACAGGAAAGGCTCATATAATTCACCCCTCCACTTT.

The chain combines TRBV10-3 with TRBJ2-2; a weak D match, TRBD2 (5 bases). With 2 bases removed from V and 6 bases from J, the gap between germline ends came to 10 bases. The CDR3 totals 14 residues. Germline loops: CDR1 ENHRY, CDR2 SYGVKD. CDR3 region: CAISEGGLSGELFF. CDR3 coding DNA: TGTGCCATCAGTGAGGGAGGTCTCTCCGGGGAGCTGTTTTTT.

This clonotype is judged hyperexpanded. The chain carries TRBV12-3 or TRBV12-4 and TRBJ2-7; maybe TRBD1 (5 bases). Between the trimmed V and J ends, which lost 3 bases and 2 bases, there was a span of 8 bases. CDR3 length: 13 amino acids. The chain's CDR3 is CASSFWTPYEQYF. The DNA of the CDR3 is TGTGCCAGCAGTTTTTGGACACCCTACGAGCAGTACTTC.

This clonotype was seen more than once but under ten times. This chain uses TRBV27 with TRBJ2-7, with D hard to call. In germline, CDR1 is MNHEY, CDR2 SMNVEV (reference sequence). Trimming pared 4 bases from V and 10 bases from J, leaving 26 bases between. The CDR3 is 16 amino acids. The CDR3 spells CASSSFSTLDHVLQYF. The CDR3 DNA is TGTGCCAGCAGTTCTTTCTCGACCCTCGATCACGTCCTCCAGTACTTC.

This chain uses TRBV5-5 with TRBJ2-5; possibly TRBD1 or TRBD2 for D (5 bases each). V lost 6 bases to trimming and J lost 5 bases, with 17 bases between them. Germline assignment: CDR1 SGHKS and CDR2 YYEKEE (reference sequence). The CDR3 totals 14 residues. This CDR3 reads CASTQGGGWETQYF. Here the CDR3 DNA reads TGTGCCAGCACCCAGGGTGGGGGTTGGGAGACCCAGTACTTC.

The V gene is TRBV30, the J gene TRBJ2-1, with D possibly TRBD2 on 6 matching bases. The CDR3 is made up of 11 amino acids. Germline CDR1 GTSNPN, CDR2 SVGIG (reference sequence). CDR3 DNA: TGTCCGGCGGCGGGGAACAATGAGCAGTTCTTC. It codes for CPAAGNNEQFF.

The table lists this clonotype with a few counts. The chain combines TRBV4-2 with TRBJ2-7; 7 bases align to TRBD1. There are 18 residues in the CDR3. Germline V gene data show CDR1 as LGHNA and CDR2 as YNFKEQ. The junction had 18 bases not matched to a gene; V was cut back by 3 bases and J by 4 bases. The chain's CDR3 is CASSHSPRQGDSPYEQYF. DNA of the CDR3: TGTGCCAGCAGCCATTCACCCCGTCAGGGGGATTCCCCTTACGAGCAGTACTTC.

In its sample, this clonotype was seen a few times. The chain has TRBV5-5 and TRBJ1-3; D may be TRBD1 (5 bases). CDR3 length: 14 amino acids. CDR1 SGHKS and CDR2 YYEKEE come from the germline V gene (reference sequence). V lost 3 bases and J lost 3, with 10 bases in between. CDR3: CASSSGPFGNTIYF. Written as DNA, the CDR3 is TGTGCCAGCAGCTCAGGGCCTTTTGGAAACACCATATATTTT.

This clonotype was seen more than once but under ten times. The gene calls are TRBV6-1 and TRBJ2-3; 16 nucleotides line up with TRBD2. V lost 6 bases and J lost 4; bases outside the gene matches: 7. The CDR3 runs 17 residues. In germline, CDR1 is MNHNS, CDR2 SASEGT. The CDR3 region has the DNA TGTGCCAGCAGAGATAGAGGGACTAGCGGGGGGGCAGATACGCAGTATTTT. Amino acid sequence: CASRDRGTSGGADTQYF.

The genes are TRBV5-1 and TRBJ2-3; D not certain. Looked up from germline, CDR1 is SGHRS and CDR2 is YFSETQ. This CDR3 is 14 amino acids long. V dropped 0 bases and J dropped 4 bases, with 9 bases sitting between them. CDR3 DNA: TGCGCCAGCAGCTTGGAAGGGTCGGCAGATACGCAGTATTTT. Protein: CASSLEGSADTQYF.

Here the CDR3 DNA reads TGTGCCAGCACCAACCGGGGGATCGGGGAGCTGTTTTTT. Translation: CASTNRGIGELFF. This chain joins TRBV12-3 or TRBV12-4 and TRBJ2-2, with a tentative D call TRBD2 (6 bases). The CDR3 consists of 13 residues. The V and J ends lost 7 bases and 7 bases respectively, with 13 bases between them.

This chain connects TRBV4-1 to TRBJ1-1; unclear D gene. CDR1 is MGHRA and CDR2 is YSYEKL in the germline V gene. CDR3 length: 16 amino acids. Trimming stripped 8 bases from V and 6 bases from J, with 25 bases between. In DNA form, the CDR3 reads TGCGCCAGCCAGGCCCTCGGTCTGGGAGCTGGCTCTGAAGCTTTCTTT. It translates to CASQALGLGAGSEAFF.

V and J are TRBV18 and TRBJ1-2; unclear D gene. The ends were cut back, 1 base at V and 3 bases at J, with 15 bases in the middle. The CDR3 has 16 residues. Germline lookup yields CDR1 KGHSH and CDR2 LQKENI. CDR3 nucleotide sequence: TGTGCCAGCTCACCACGATCCGGCTCAATGGACTATGGCTACACCTTC. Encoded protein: CASSPRSGSMDYGYTF.

For the CDR3, the DNA is TGTGCCAGCAGCTTACGACTAGCCGGTAATGAGCAGTTCTTC. Translation: CASSLRLAGNEQFF. This chain links TRBV7-9 with TRBJ2-1; TRBD2 aligns across 7 bases. This CDR3 has 14 amino acids. The junction had 5 bases not matched to a gene; V was cut back by 2 bases and J by 7 bases. Germline CDR1 reads SEHNR; CDR2 reads FQNEAQ (reference sequence). Looking up the rest from reference TRBV7-9 and TRBJ2-1 gives the full variable domain: DTGVSQNPRHKITKRGQNVTFRCDPISEHNRLYWYRQTLGQGPEFLTYFQNEAQLEKSRLLSDRFSAERPKGSFSTLEIQRTEQGDSAMYLCASSLRLAGNEQFFGPGTRLTVL.

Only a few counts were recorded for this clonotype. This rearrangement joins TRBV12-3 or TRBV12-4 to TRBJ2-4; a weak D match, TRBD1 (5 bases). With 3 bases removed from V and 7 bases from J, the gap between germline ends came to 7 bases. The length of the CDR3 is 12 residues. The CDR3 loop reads CASSLTDNIQYF. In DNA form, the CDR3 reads TGTGCCAGCAGTTTGACAGATAACATTCAGTACTTC.

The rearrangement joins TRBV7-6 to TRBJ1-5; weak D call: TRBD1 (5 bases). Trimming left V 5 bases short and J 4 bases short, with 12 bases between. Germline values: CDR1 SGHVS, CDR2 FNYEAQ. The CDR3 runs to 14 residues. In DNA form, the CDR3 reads TGTGCCAGCAGCAGGGGACTCGCGAATCAGCCCCAGCATTTT. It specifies CASSRGLANQPQHF.

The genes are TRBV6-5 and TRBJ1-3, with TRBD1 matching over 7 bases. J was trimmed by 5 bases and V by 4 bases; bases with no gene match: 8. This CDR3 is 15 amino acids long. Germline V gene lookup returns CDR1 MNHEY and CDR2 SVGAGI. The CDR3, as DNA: TGTGCCAGCAGTTCTAACCGGGACAGAAGAAACACCATATATTTT. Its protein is CASSSNRDRRNTIYF.

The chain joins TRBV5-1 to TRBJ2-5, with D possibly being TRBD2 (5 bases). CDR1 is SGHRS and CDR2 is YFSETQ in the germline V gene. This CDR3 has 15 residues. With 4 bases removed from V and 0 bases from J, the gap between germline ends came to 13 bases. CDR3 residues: CASSPLTGNQETQYF. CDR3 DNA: TGCGCCAGCAGCCCTTTGACGGGGAACCAAGAGACCCAGTACTTC.

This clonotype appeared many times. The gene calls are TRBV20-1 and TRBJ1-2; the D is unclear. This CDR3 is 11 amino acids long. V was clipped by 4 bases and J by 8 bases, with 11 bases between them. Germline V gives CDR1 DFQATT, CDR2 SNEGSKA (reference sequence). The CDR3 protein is CSATERWGYTF. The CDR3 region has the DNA TGCAGTGCTACCGAAAGATGGGGCTACACCTTC.

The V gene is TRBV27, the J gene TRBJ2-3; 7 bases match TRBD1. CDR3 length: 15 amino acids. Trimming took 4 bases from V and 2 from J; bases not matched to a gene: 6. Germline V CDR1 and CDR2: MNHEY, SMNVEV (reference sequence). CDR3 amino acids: CASSWDSKLTDTQYF. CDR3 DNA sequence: TGTGCCAGCAGTTGGGACAGTAAACTCACAGATACGCAGTATTTT.